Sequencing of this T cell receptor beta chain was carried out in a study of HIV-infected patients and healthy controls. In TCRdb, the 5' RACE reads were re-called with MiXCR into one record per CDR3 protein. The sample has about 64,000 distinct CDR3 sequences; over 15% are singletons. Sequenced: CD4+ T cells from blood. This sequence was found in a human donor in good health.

CDR3 bases: TGTGCCAGCTCACCGGGACAGGGTAATTCACCCCTCCACTTT. This translates into CASSPGQGNSPLHF. The V and J genes are TRBV18 and TRBJ1-6, with 9 positions matching TRBD1. The CDR3 contains 14 residues. Germline loops: CDR1 KGHSH, CDR2 LQKENI. With V trimmed by 3 bases and J by 6 bases, 0 bases remained unmatched.